Listed below are T cell receptor beta chains from one sample, sequenced in a study of OX40 agonist ivuxolimab in advanced cancers. Repertoires were generated with immunoSEQ multiplex PCR, while TCRdb's copy carries only in-frame clones and drops some. Of tens of thousands of clones listed, around 83% were seen once; the top ten hold about 1.2%. The sample was CD4+ or CD8+ T cells sorted from blood, taken in a trial of the OX40 agonist ivuxolimab. Receptors were obtained from an adult with an advanced solid tumor such as melanoma, head and neck, liver or kidney cancer. Each CDR3 is given with its conserved first and last residue. A D gene is named only where the DNA matches it firmly. Where a row states a size, it is once, few, many or the class of an expanded clone; other rows omit it.

J gene	V gene	D gene	clone size	CDR3 protein	CDR3 DNA
TRBJ2-2	TRBV2	NA	NA	CASSERSVGTGELFF	TGTGCCAGCAGTGAACGGTCAGTTGGCACCGGGGAGCTGTTTTTT
TRBJ1-5	TRBV12-5	NA	NA	CASGWGQPQHF	TGTGCTAGTGGCTGGGGGCAGCCCCAGCATTTT
TRBJ2-5	TRBV29-1	NA	NA	CSVDGGRETQYF	TGCAGCGTTGACGGGGGAAGGGAGACCCAGTACTTC
TRBJ1-3	TRBV5-6	NA	NA	CASSLEQGRTIYF	TGTGCCAGCAGCCTTGAACAGGGACGCACCATATATTTT
TRBJ1-6	TRBV18	NA	NA	CASSPLDGRTGSSYNSPLHF	TGTGCCAGCTCACCACTGGACGGCCGCACTGGGAGCTCCTATAATTCACCCCTCCACTTT
TRBJ1-1	TRBV9	NA	once	CASSFTGNTEAFF	TGTGCCAGCAGCTTCACAGGAAACACTGAAGCTTTCTTT
TRBJ2-3	TRBV7-9	TRBD2	NA	CASSAGSTSGGGTDTQYF	TGTGCCAGCAGCGCGGGCTCCACTAGCGGGGGTGGCACAGATACGCAGTATTTT
TRBJ2-7	TRBV7-9	NA	NA	CASSFRARVGYEQYF	TGTGCCAGCAGCTTCCGGGCCAGGGTAGGGTACGAGCAGTACTTC
TRBJ1-6	TRBV9	TRBD1	NA	CASSPQGSEISPLHF	TGTGCTAGCAGCCCACAGGGGAGTGAAATTTCACCCCTCCACTTT
TRBJ1-5	TRBV5-8	TRBD1	once	CASSKGQGPLNQPQHF	TGTGCCAGCAGCAAAGGACAGGGGCCTTTGAATCAGCCCCAGCATTTT
TRBJ1-6	TRBV11-2	NA	NA	CASRPGVQNNSPLHF	TGTGCCAGCAGGCCAGGGGTCCAGAATAATTCACCCCTCCACTTT
TRBJ1-5	TRBV6-1	NA	NA	CASSEVRGSQPQHF	TGTGCCAGCAGTGAAGTGAGAGGGAGCCAGCCCCAGCATTTT
TRBJ2-2	TRBV19	NA	NA	CASSLAGFTGELFF	TGTGCCAGTAGTTTGGCAGGGTTCACCGGGGAGCTGTTTTTT
TRBJ1-4	TRBV5-1	NA	NA	CASSLAEGHEKLFF	TGCGCCAGCAGCTTGGCGGAGGGGCATGAAAAACTGTTTTTT
TRBJ1-2	TRBV27	NA	NA	CASSLFSNYGYTF	TGTGCCAGCAGTTTATTTTCGAACTATGGCTACACCTTC
TRBJ1-2	TRBV7-9	NA	NA	CASGGGGYTF	TGTGCCAGTGGGGGAGGCGGCTACACCTTC
TRBJ1-4	TRBV2	NA	NA	CASGPQGKAEKLFF	TGTGCCAGCGGTCCCCAGGGGAAGGCGGAAAAACTGTTTTTT
TRBJ2-2	TRBV7-3	TRBD2	NA	CASSPVAGGRGGELFF	TGTGCCAGCAGCCCCGTAGCGGGGGGACGTGGCGGGGAGCTGTTTTTT
TRBJ1-4	TRBV7-9	NA	NA	CASSPRDLIKENEKLFF	TGTGCCAGCAGCCCACGGGACCTCATAAAGGAGAATGAAAAACTGTTTTTT
TRBJ1-2	TRBV11-2	NA	NA	CASSLDPGQGGYTF	TGTGCCAGCAGCTTAGATCCTGGTCAGGGCGGCTACACCTTC
TRBJ2-3	TRBV18	NA	NA	CASSPPVEGTQYF	TGTGCCAGCTCACCACCAGTCGAAGGTACGCAGTATTTT
TRBJ2-1	TRBV10-3	NA	NA	CAISGRDLETGEQFF	TGTGCCATCAGTGGCCGGGATCTCGAAACGGGTGAGCAGTTCTTC
TRBJ1-4	TRBV19	NA	once	CASRTRRGNEKLFF	TGTGCCAGTAGGACCCGTCGGGGGAATGAAAAACTGTTTTTT
TRBJ1-1	TRBV27	NA	NA	CASSTGTLAEAFF	TGTGCCAGCAGTACGGGGACACTGGCTGAAGCTTTCTTT
TRBJ1-2	TRBV5-4	NA	NA	CASSFQQGYTF	TGTGCCAGCAGTTTTCAACAGGGCTACACCTTC
TRBJ2-5	TRBV6-1	NA	NA	CASSDAGWVEETQYF	TGTGCCAGCAGTGATGCTGGGTGGGTCGAAGAGACCCAGTACTTC
TRBJ2-7	TRBV6-5	NA	NA	CASSYSGRRGEQYF	TGTGCCAGCAGTTACTCGGGCAGGCGGGGTGAGCAGTACTTC
TRBJ1-5	TRBV5-8	NA	NA	CASSWGNQPQHF	TGTGCCAGCAGCTGGGGGAATCAGCCCCAGCATTTT
TRBJ1-5	TRBV5-8	NA	NA	CASSLGSNQPQHF	TGTGCCAGCAGCTTGGGGAGCAATCAGCCCCAGCATTTT
TRBJ1-1	TRBV5-8	NA	NA	CASSLYTARTEAFF	TGTGCCAGCAGCTTGTACACAGCTAGGACTGAAGCTTTCTTT
TRBJ1-1	TRBV15	TRBD1	NA	CATRPQGPMNTEAFF	TGTGCCACCAGGCCACAGGGGCCCATGAACACTGAAGCTTTCTTT
TRBJ1-6	TRBV2	NA	few	CASQGLLRNSPLHF	TGTGCCAGCCAGGGACTCCTGCGGAATTCACCCCTCCACTTT
TRBJ1-2	TRBV19	NA	NA	CASSKDAGYGYTF	TGTGCCAGTAGTAAGGACGCGGGTTATGGCTACACCTTC
TRBJ2-3	TRBV5-1	NA	once	CASSLTATGMNTQYF	TGCGCCAGCAGCTTGACGGCTACTGGAATGAATACGCAGTATTTT
TRBJ2-3	TRBV7-2	NA	once	CASSLVGWVTDTQYF	TGTGCCAGCAGCTTAGTGGGGTGGGTCACAGATACGCAGTATTTT
TRBJ1-3	TRBV7-2	NA	NA	CASSYVGGISGNTIYF	TGTGCCAGCAGTTATGTGGGGGGGATCTCTGGAAACACCATATATTTT
TRBJ1-5	TRBV6-1	NA	once	CASSEIGSNQPQHF	TGTGCCAGCAGTGAAATAGGGAGCAATCAGCCCCAGCATTTT
TRBJ2-4	TRBV2	TRBD2	NA	CASSDPGGPKNIQYF	TGTGCCAGCAGTGACCCGGGGGGGCCCAAAAACATTCAGTACTTC
TRBJ1-1	TRBV4-1	TRBD1	NA	CASSHQKGQRNTEAFF	TGCGCCAGCAGCCACCAAAAGGGACAGCGGAACACTGAAGCTTTCTTT
TRBJ1-1	TRBV9	TRBD1	NA	CASSLRQGATEAFF	TGTGCCAGCAGCCTTCGTCAGGGGGCCACTGAAGCTTTCTTT
TRBJ1-2	TRBV2	TRBD1	NA	CASKIGTGYGYTF	TGTGCCAGCAAAATTGGGACAGGCTATGGCTACACCTTC